This T cell receptor beta chain was profiled in a study of cytomegalovirus exposure and HLA in healthy donors. Whole-study findings and limits: Despite most TCR sequences being rare, some public TCRs occurred in many donors. Previous analysis showed most TCR beta V segments were productive about 90% or about 30% of the time.

This CDR3 comprises 14 residues. Germline V gene data show CDR1 as MDHEN and CDR2 as SYDVKM. Between the trimmed V and J ends, which lost 4 bases and 4 bases, there was a span of 13 bases. Primers included in the PCR were 60 Vbeta and 13 Jbeta primers. Using immunoSEQ multiplex PCR, the repertoire was profiled, and TCRdb retains in-frame clones only, with some absent. The table has 150,000 to 200,000 clones, approximately 83% seen once. This clone appeared a few times. Its antigen is undetermined. Sequencing was performed on PBMCs. The receptor comes from a male donor in good health and CMV-seronegative. This chain links TRBV28 with TRBJ1-1; possibly TRBD1 for D (6 bases). As DNA, the CDR3 is TGTGCCAGCAGTTGGACAGTAAGGGGCACTGAAGCTTTCTTT. Translation: CASSWTVRGTEAFF.